This TCR beta chain was documented in a study of OX40 agonist ivuxolimab in advanced cancers. The study, taken as a whole, reports: At 0.1 to 3.0 mg/kg, CD4+ and CD8+ blood T cells expanded clonally by week 6.

The germline CDR1 and CDR2 sequences are GTSNPN and SVGIG (reference sequence). Trimming cost V 3 bases and J 1 base, with 7 bases left between them. This CDR3 is built from 13 residues. This clone appeared a single time. Its antigen remains unidentified. The repertoire was sequenced with immunoSEQ multiplex PCR; TCRdb's copy has only in-frame clones and lacks some. The sample lists about 98,000 clones, 90% to 95% occurring once. Here the sequenced sample was CD4+ or CD8+ T cells sorted from blood, taken in a trial of the OX40 agonist ivuxolimab. The clonotype originates from an adult with an advanced solid tumor such as melanoma, head and neck, liver or kidney cancer. The rearrangement uses TRBV30 and TRBJ1-3; the D is unclear. CDR3 coding DNA: TGTGCCTGGAGCCTGGAATCTGGAAACACCATATATTTT. It encodes CAWSLESGNTIYF.